Listed below are T cell receptor beta chains from one sample, sequenced in a study of blood T cell repertoires in COVID-19. Only in-frame clones appear in the TCRdb table, and some are missing; sequencing was by immunoSEQ multiplex PCR. Among 400,000 or so clones, roughly 90% were seen once, and the ten largest hold around 0.92%. The sequencing input was peripheral blood. These receptors originate from a man younger than 35 with COVID-19, enrolled during active disease. Each CDR3 is given with its conserved first and last residue. Fields, in order: CDR3 DNA, CDR3 protein, J gene, V gene, clone size, D gene. D genes are given only for firm matches. Size tells how often a clone was seen (once, few, many) or the class of an expanded clone, and some rows leave it out.

CDR3 DNA: TGTGCCACCAGCAAAGACAGAGGGACCGGGGAGCTGTTTTTT
CDR3 protein: CATSKDRGTGELFF
J gene: TRBJ2-2
V gene: TRBV15
clone size: .
D gene: .

CDR3 DNA: TGCGCCAGCAGCTTGGCCAGCGGGGGAGGGGGCTCAGGGCAGTTCTTC
CDR3 protein: CASSLASGGGGSGQFF
J gene: TRBJ2-1
V gene: TRBV5-1
clone size: .
D gene: .

CDR3 DNA: TGTGCCAGCAGTGGACTAGCGGGGGTGGGCAACGAGCAGTACTTC
CDR3 protein: CASSGLAGVGNEQYF
J gene: TRBJ2-7
V gene: TRBV27
clone size: .
D gene: TRBD2

CDR3 DNA: TGCGCCAGCAGCTTAGGCCAGGGTAGCAATCAGCCCCAGCATTTT
CDR3 protein: CASSLGQGSNQPQHF
J gene: TRBJ1-5
V gene: TRBV5-1
clone size: .
D gene: .

CDR3 DNA: TGCGCCAGCACCGGTGGGACTGGAGGTTCGGATGAGCAGTTCTTC
CDR3 protein: CASTGGTGGSDEQFF
J gene: TRBJ2-1
V gene: TRBV5-1
clone size: .
D gene: .

CDR3 DNA: TGTGCCAGCACGGGCGGGGCTAACACCGGGGAGCTGTTTTTT
CDR3 protein: CASTGGANTGELFF
J gene: TRBJ2-2
V gene: TRBV7-9
clone size: .
D gene: .

CDR3 DNA: TGTGCCAGCAGCTTAAGGGGAATGGATGGCTACACCTTC
CDR3 protein: CASSLRGMDGYTF
J gene: TRBJ1-2
V gene: TRBV5-4
clone size: .
D gene: .

CDR3 DNA: TGCGCCAGCAGCTTTTCTAGCGGGACTAGCACAGATACGCAGTATTTT
CDR3 protein: CASSFSSGTSTDTQYF
J gene: TRBJ2-3
V gene: TRBV5-1
clone size: .
D gene: TRBD2

CDR3 DNA: TGTGCCAGCAGTGCACAGGGGGCGCAGAATGAGCAGTTCTTC
CDR3 protein: CASSAQGAQNEQFF
J gene: TRBJ2-1
V gene: TRBV2
clone size: .
D gene: TRBD1

CDR3 DNA: TGTGCCACCAGTGATCGATCTGCGGGACAGGGTTCCGAGACCCAGTACTTC
CDR3 protein: CATSDRSAGQGSETQYF
J gene: TRBJ2-5
V gene: TRBV24-1
clone size: .
D gene: TRBD1

CDR3 DNA: TGCGCCAGCAGCCAAGTCCTAGCGGGGGCCTACGAGCAGTACTTC
CDR3 protein: CASSQVLAGAYEQYF
J gene: TRBJ2-7
V gene: TRBV4-1
clone size: .
D gene: TRBD2

CDR3 DNA: TGTGCCACCAGTGACCCGGGACTGCTAAGCACAGATACGCAGTATTTT
CDR3 protein: CATSDPGLLSTDTQYF
J gene: TRBJ2-3
V gene: TRBV24-1
clone size: .
D gene: .

CDR3 DNA: TGTGCCTGGGACGCCTCCGCGGAGACCCAGTACTTC
CDR3 protein: CAWDASAETQYF
J gene: TRBJ2-5
V gene: TRBV30
clone size: .
D gene: .

CDR3 DNA: TGTGCCAGCAGCTCCTATAAGGGAACAGGGGGTTTCGGAAACACCATATATTTT
CDR3 protein: CASSSYKGTGGFGNTIYF
J gene: TRBJ1-3
V gene: TRBV11-2
clone size: .
D gene: TRBD1

CDR3 DNA: TGTGCCACCAGCAGAGACAGGTCTCAAGAGACCCAGTACTTC
CDR3 protein: CATSRDRSQETQYF
J gene: TRBJ2-5
V gene: TRBV15
clone size: .
D gene: .

CDR3 DNA: TGTGCCAGCAGCTTATATGGGCCATCCTACGAGCAGTACTTC
CDR3 protein: CASSLYGPSYEQYF
J gene: TRBJ2-7
V gene: TRBV11-2
clone size: .
D gene: .

CDR3 DNA: TGTGCCAGCAGCCGGGACAGGGAGGGAGGCTACACCTTC
CDR3 protein: CASSRDREGGYTF
J gene: TRBJ1-2
V gene: TRBV4-2
clone size: .
D gene: TRBD1

CDR3 DNA: TGTGCCAGCAGCGGAGGGAGTACCTACGAGCAGTACTTC
CDR3 protein: CASSGGSTYEQYF
J gene: TRBJ2-7
V gene: TRBV7-6
clone size: .
D gene: .

CDR3 DNA: TGTGCCAGCAGTTTACAGGGATCCTACGAGCAGTACTTC
CDR3 protein: CASSLQGSYEQYF
J gene: TRBJ2-7
V gene: TRBV27
clone size: .
D gene: .

CDR3 DNA: TGTGCCAGCAGTTTCATCAGAGGACTAGCGGGAGACGGTCCCGGGGAGCTGTTTTTT
CDR3 protein: CASSFIRGLAGDGPGELFF
J gene: TRBJ2-2
V gene: TRBV2
clone size: .
D gene: TRBD2

CDR3 DNA: TGCAGTGCTAGTTTCTTAGTCAGGGGGAACACCGGGGAGCTGTTTTTT
CDR3 protein: CSASFLVRGNTGELFF
J gene: TRBJ2-2
V gene: TRBV20-1
clone size: .
D gene: .

CDR3 DNA: TGTGCCAGCAGCGCTTTTCTGGACAGTACTGAAAAACTGTTTTTT
CDR3 protein: CASSAFLDSTEKLFF
J gene: TRBJ1-4
V gene: TRBV11-3
clone size: .
D gene: .

CDR3 DNA: TGTGCCAGCAGCTTCCCGGGGGGGGCGCCAGAGGAAGAGACCCAGTACTTC
CDR3 protein: CASSFPGGAPEEETQYF
J gene: TRBJ2-5
V gene: TRBV5-4
clone size: .
D gene: TRBD2

CDR3 DNA: TGTGCCAGCAGTGTGGAGGGGGCCCGGGCTAGCACAGATACGCAGTATTTT
CDR3 protein: CASSVEGARASTDTQYF
J gene: TRBJ2-3
V gene: TRBV6-1
clone size: .
D gene: .

CDR3 DNA: TGTGCCAGCAGCCCTCTAGGTGGCTACGAGCAGTACTTC
CDR3 protein: CASSPLGGYEQYF
J gene: TRBJ2-7
V gene: TRBV3-1/TRBV3-2
clone size: .
D gene: .

CDR3 DNA: TGTGCCAGCAGGGTAGCGGGGGGCGGGTACAATGAGCAGTTCTTC
CDR3 protein: CASRVAGGGYNEQFF
J gene: TRBJ2-1
V gene: TRBV6-5
clone size: .
D gene: TRBD2

CDR3 DNA: TGTGCCAGCAGTCTCAGGACAGGGTATGGCTACACCTTC
CDR3 protein: CASSLRTGYGYTF
J gene: TRBJ1-2
V gene: TRBV12-3/TRBV12-4
clone size: once
D gene: TRBD1

CDR3 DNA: TGTGCCAGCAGCCAAGATCAAGTGACTAAGACCCAGTACTTC
CDR3 protein: CASSQDQVTKTQYF
J gene: TRBJ2-5
V gene: TRBV3-1/TRBV3-2
clone size: .
D gene: .

CDR3 DNA: TGTGCCAGCAGTGTACAGGTTCAGAGGCAGCCCCAGCATTTT
CDR3 protein: CASSVQVQRQPQHF
J gene: TRBJ1-5
V gene: TRBV2
clone size: few
D gene: .

CDR3 DNA: TGTGCCAGCAGCATACTCCTAGGGGGGGGTGAAAAACTGTTTTTT
CDR3 protein: CASSILLGGGEKLFF
J gene: TRBJ1-4
V gene: TRBV7-9
clone size: once
D gene: .

CDR3 DNA: TGTGCCAGCAGCCCCTCAGATGCCACACCCAACAATGAGCAGTTCTTC
CDR3 protein: CASSPSDATPNNEQFF
J gene: TRBJ2-1
V gene: TRBV11-3
clone size: .
D gene: .

CDR3 DNA: TGTGCCAGCAGTTTTACGGACAGGAATGAGCAGTTCTTC
CDR3 protein: CASSFTDRNEQFF
J gene: TRBJ2-1
V gene: TRBV27
clone size: .
D gene: TRBD1

CDR3 DNA: TGTGCCAGCAGGCTAGACAGGGCAAACTATGGCTACACCTTC
CDR3 protein: CASRLDRANYGYTF
J gene: TRBJ1-2
V gene: TRBV3-1/TRBV3-2
clone size: once
D gene: TRBD1

CDR3 DNA: TGCGCCAGCAGCTTGGGACAGGGAACGATTGAGCAGTTCTTC
CDR3 protein: CASSLGQGTIEQFF
J gene: TRBJ2-1
V gene: TRBV5-1
clone size: .
D gene: TRBD1

CDR3 DNA: TGCGCCAGCAAAAATCAGGGTTCCTACGAGCAGTACTTC
CDR3 protein: CASKNQGSYEQYF
J gene: TRBJ2-7
V gene: TRBV5-1
clone size: .
D gene: .

CDR3 DNA: TGTGCCAGTCAGGGCAGGGAGACCCAGTACTTC
CDR3 protein: CASQGRETQYF
J gene: TRBJ2-5
V gene: TRBV12-3/TRBV12-4
clone size: .
D gene: .

CDR3 DNA: TGTGCCAGCAGCACGGTGATTAATGAAAAACTGTTTTTT
CDR3 protein: CASSTVINEKLFF
J gene: TRBJ1-4
V gene: TRBV12-3/TRBV12-4
clone size: few
D gene: .

CDR3 DNA: TGTGCCACCAGTGACGACGGGTCAGTAGCGAAAGCAGATACGCAGTATTTT
CDR3 protein: CATSDDGSVAKADTQYF
J gene: TRBJ2-3
V gene: TRBV24-1
clone size: .
D gene: .

CDR3 DNA: TGTGCCAGCAGCTTCGGACAGTACAATGAGCAGTTCTTC
CDR3 protein: CASSFGQYNEQFF
J gene: TRBJ2-1
V gene: TRBV5-6
clone size: .
D gene: .

CDR3 DNA: TGCAGCGTGAAGGGACTGAGGAACACTGAAGCTTTCTTT
CDR3 protein: CSVKGLRNTEAFF
J gene: TRBJ1-1
V gene: TRBV29-1
clone size: .
D gene: .

CDR3 DNA: TGTGCCAGCAGCTTGTTGGGGGGCTCTGGAAACACCATATATTTT
CDR3 protein: CASSLLGGSGNTIYF
J gene: TRBJ1-3
V gene: TRBV5-4
clone size: .
D gene: .

CDR3 DNA: TGTGCCAGCAGCGTAGAAATGCAGACATACAATGAGCAGTTCTTC
CDR3 protein: CASSVEMQTYNEQFF
J gene: TRBJ2-1
V gene: TRBV9
clone size: .
D gene: .

CDR3 DNA: TGTGCCAGCAGCTTAGAACTCTTCTATGGCTACACCTTC
CDR3 protein: CASSLELFYGYTF
J gene: TRBJ1-2
V gene: TRBV7-2
clone size: .
D gene: .

CDR3 DNA: TGTGCCAGCAGCCCCACCCGACTAGCGGGGGCAATGGAGACCCAGTACTTC
CDR3 protein: CASSPTRLAGAMETQYF
J gene: TRBJ2-5
V gene: TRBV11-2
clone size: .
D gene: TRBD2

CDR3 DNA: TGTGCCAGCAGTCAACCGTCGGGAGCGGGAGGGCCCCATGAGCAGTTCTTC
CDR3 protein: CASSQPSGAGGPHEQFF
J gene: TRBJ2-1
V gene: TRBV11-3
clone size: .
D gene: TRBD2

CDR3 DNA: TGTGCCAGCAGCCTCCCGGGACTCCCGGAAGATACGCAGTATTTT
CDR3 protein: CASSLPGLPEDTQYF
J gene: TRBJ2-3
V gene: TRBV28
clone size: .
D gene: .

CDR3 DNA: TGTGCCAGCAGCCTTAACCTAGCGGGGGGATCCTACAATGAGCAGTTCTTC
CDR3 protein: CASSLNLAGGSYNEQFF
J gene: TRBJ2-1
V gene: TRBV7-9
clone size: .
D gene: TRBD2